This T cell receptor beta chain was retrieved from a study of vaccination and CD4 T cells after COVID-19. Whole-study context: Cells were stimulated with overlapping spike peptide pools from SARS-CoV-2, HCoV-NL63, HCoV-OC43 and HCoV-229E. Control cultures used a CEFX viral epitope pool, an HIV-1 Nef peptide pool, or no peptide. Findings and caveats of the study: Convalescent patient numbers were relatively low, with no early post-infection timepoints.

Per germline, CDR1 SGHVS and CDR2 FQNEAQ. The CDR3 sequence is 16 residues long. Sequence data for DNA of cultured CD4+ T cells were generated by the Oncomine TCR Beta short-read assay. One entry per CDR3 protein results from TCRdb running MiXCR on the PCR reads. Of some 15,000 distinct CDR3 sequences in the sample, approximately 70% were seen once. Treatment: approximately 9-day PBMC culture with coronavirus spike peptide pools or control peptides (ViraFEST assay). ViraFEST used peptide pools to expand antigen-specific T cells before TCR sequencing. A remark on this clonotype: Its target is unknown. The junction shows a germline mismatch at one end, possibly a read error.

The J gene is TRBJ1-4, the V gene TRBV7-8; tentatively, D is TRBD1 (5 bases). The specimen sequenced was CD4+ T cells from blood, cultured in vitro. The source of this sequence is a human donor who had recovered from COVID-19. The CDR3 here is CASSLALGATNEKLVF. For the CDR3, the DNA is TGTGCCAGCAGCTTAGCGCTCGGGGCCACTAATGAAAAACTGGTTTTT.